Given below is one T cell receptor (beta chain) in context. Compared with germline, one end of the junction differs, possibly owing to a read error. The authors ran a second PCR of about 7 to 11 cycles using a sample-barcoded 5' primer and a J-beta primer mix. Each CDR3 protein gets one entry after TCRdb re-called the 5' RACE reads with MiXCR. The sample yields roughly 730,000 distinct CDR3 sequences, roughly three fifths seen once. The sample is drawn from a study of blood T cells in healthy people across ages. Germline CDR1 MNHEY, CDR2 SMNVEV (reference sequence). CDR3 size: 15 residues. The sequence was collected from a man aged 35 to 55 in good health. This chain uses TRBV27 with TRBJ2-5; 11 bases agree with TRBD1. Sequencing was done on a sample of blood. The CDR3 here is CASSSGTGGQETRYF. The CDR3 nucleotides read TGTGCCAGCAGTTCCGGGACAGGGGGACAAGAGACCCGGTACTTC.